The rows below give T cell receptor beta chains drawn from one sample of a study of shared clonotypes between healthy human individuals. Measured with immunoSEQ multiplex PCR; TCRdb has only the in-frame clones, and not every one. The sample holds around 1 million clones, about 80% seen once. Sequenced input: memory CD4+ T cells sorted from blood. Every receptor here comes from a man between 18 and 29 years old in good health. Each CDR3 is given without its conserved first and last residue. Some rows have no size entry. The others give once, few or many, or a class for an expanded clone.

clone size: once; V gene: TRBV5-1; CDR3 length: 15; J gene: TRBJ2-7; CDR3 protein: ATFLPLRGGTFYEQY
clone size: -; V gene: TRBV5-1; CDR3 length: 16; J gene: TRBJ2-5; CDR3 protein: ASSLGLASSVVQETQY
clone size: -; V gene: TRBV7-2; CDR3 length: 12; J gene: TRBJ1-2; CDR3 protein: ASSPQGGAVGYT
clone size: -; V gene: TRBV19; CDR3 length: 13; J gene: TRBJ2-6; CDR3 protein: ASSSDRAGANVLT
clone size: -; V gene: TRBV4-1; CDR3 length: 14; J gene: TRBJ2-1; CDR3 protein: ASSQEFPGANNEQF
clone size: -; V gene: TRBV2; CDR3 length: 11; J gene: TRBJ1-2; CDR3 protein: ASSVPRDYGYT
clone size: -; V gene: TRBV5-1; CDR3 length: 15; J gene: TRBJ1-1; CDR3 protein: ASSLVPGINMNTEAF
clone size: once; V gene: TRBV5-4; CDR3 length: 13; J gene: TRBJ2-7; CDR3 protein: ASSLDLGQGHEQY
clone size: -; V gene: TRBV30; CDR3 length: 12; J gene: TRBJ2-2; CDR3 protein: AWSGGKNTGELF
clone size: -; V gene: TRBV18; CDR3 length: 11; J gene: TRBJ1-4; CDR3 protein: ASSDRENEKLF
clone size: few; V gene: TRBV6-6; CDR3 length: 10; J gene: TRBJ1-1; CDR3 protein: ASRRENTEAF
clone size: -; V gene: TRBV5-4; CDR3 length: 14; J gene: TRBJ1-1; CDR3 protein: ASSARAGGQGTEAF
clone size: -; V gene: TRBV6-5; CDR3 length: 12; J gene: TRBJ2-5; CDR3 protein: ASSLAGGRKTQY
clone size: -; V gene: TRBV11-3; CDR3 length: 11; J gene: TRBJ2-4; CDR3 protein: ASSPNGGNIQY
clone size: few; V gene: TRBV4-3; CDR3 length: 14; J gene: TRBJ2-2; CDR3 protein: ASSQDVQGRSGELF
clone size: once; V gene: TRBV6-5; CDR3 length: 14; J gene: TRBJ2-1; CDR3 protein: ASSYLAAVPYNEQF
clone size: once; V gene: TRBV5-1; CDR3 length: 17; J gene: TRBJ2-6; CDR3 protein: ASSPRRDSFLSGANVLT
clone size: -; V gene: TRBV4-1; CDR3 length: 16; J gene: TRBJ2-5; CDR3 protein: ASSQGGLAGGVGETQY
clone size: -; V gene: TRBV5-4; CDR3 length: 10; J gene: TRBJ1-1; CDR3 protein: ASSLQTSEAF
clone size: -; V gene: TRBV20-1; CDR3 length: 9; J gene: TRBJ2-5; CDR3 protein: SASGEETQY
clone size: -; V gene: TRBV5-8; CDR3 length: 11; J gene: TRBJ1-2; CDR3 protein: ASSLVENYGYT
clone size: -; V gene: TRBV7-2; CDR3 length: 14; J gene: TRBJ2-3; CDR3 protein: ASSLGLAVSTDTQY
clone size: -; V gene: TRBV11-2; CDR3 length: 13; J gene: TRBJ1-3; CDR3 protein: ASSLQAGGENTIY
clone size: -; V gene: TRBV4-2; CDR3 length: 15; J gene: TRBJ2-5; CDR3 protein: ASSQEDRQMSQETQY
clone size: -; V gene: TRBV7-2; CDR3 length: 10; J gene: TRBJ2-1; CDR3 protein: ASGSRGNEQF
clone size: many; V gene: TRBV28; CDR3 length: 12; J gene: TRBJ2-7; CDR3 protein: ASSRTGNFYEQY
clone size: once; V gene: TRBV7-2; CDR3 length: 11; J gene: TRBJ1-2; CDR3 protein: ASSGSGRRGYT
clone size: -; V gene: TRBV5-4; CDR3 length: 12; J gene: TRBJ1-6; CDR3 protein: ASSYGQGNSPLH
clone size: few; V gene: TRBV6-5; CDR3 length: 11; J gene: TRBJ1-1; CDR3 protein: ASSYSGWAEAF
clone size: -; V gene: TRBV4-1; CDR3 length: 17; J gene: TRBJ2-1; CDR3 protein: ASSSLGASGRTRGNEQF
clone size: -; V gene: TRBV4-1; CDR3 length: 15; J gene: TRBJ2-1; CDR3 protein: ASSQSPLAGLGNEQF
clone size: -; V gene: TRBV9; CDR3 length: 11; J gene: TRBJ2-3; CDR3 protein: ASSREGPDTQY
clone size: -; V gene: TRBV11-2; CDR3 length: 14; J gene: TRBJ2-1; CDR3 protein: ASSTSDRGFNNEQF
clone size: -; V gene: TRBV11-3; CDR3 length: 12; J gene: TRBJ1-1; CDR3 protein: ASSLAGENTEAF
clone size: -; V gene: TRBV27; CDR3 length: 13; J gene: TRBJ1-4; CDR3 protein: ASSSYRERDEKLF
clone size: -; V gene: TRBV6-1; CDR3 length: 13; J gene: TRBJ2-1; CDR3 protein: ASTHSFDSYNEQF
clone size: -; V gene: TRBV2; CDR3 length: 13; J gene: TRBJ2-1; CDR3 protein: ASRALGQSYNEQF
clone size: -; V gene: TRBV28; CDR3 length: 11; J gene: TRBJ2-6; CDR3 protein: ASSRPGANVLT
clone size: -; V gene: TRBV28; CDR3 length: 13; J gene: TRBJ2-1; CDR3 protein: ASTQGQGYNNEQF
clone size: few; V gene: TRBV6-6; CDR3 length: 11; J gene: TRBJ1-1; CDR3 protein: AGKGADPTEAF
clone size: -; V gene: TRBV7-2; CDR3 length: 11; J gene: TRBJ1-5; CDR3 protein: ASSPTQGTSQH
clone size: once; V gene: TRBV7-2; CDR3 length: 12; J gene: TRBJ2-3; CDR3 protein: ASSLSLGTDTQY
clone size: -; V gene: TRBV5-4; CDR3 length: 14; J gene: TRBJ1-6; CDR3 protein: ASSLKTGPYNSPLH
clone size: -; V gene: TRBV7-2; CDR3 length: 13; J gene: TRBJ2-7; CDR3 protein: ASSLESGPSHPTY
clone size: -; V gene: TRBV19; CDR3 length: 12; J gene: TRBJ2-1; CDR3 protein: ARGPSGRGNEQF
clone size: -; V gene: TRBV11-2; CDR3 length: 12; J gene: TRBJ1-3; CDR3 protein: ASSLNPSGNTIY
clone size: -; V gene: TRBV18; CDR3 length: 12; J gene: TRBJ2-2; CDR3 protein: ASSPDHRAGELF
clone size: -; V gene: TRBV19; CDR3 length: 10; J gene: TRBJ1-2; CDR3 protein: ASRQGDYGYT
clone size: -; V gene: TRBV2; CDR3 length: 10; J gene: TRBJ1-2; CDR3 protein: ASIPTNYGYT
clone size: -; V gene: TRBV28; CDR3 length: 13; J gene: TRBJ1-2; CDR3 protein: ASSPSDRFNYGYT
clone size: many; V gene: TRBV19; CDR3 length: 12; J gene: TRBJ1-1; CDR3 protein: ASSIADGVRRAF
clone size: -; V gene: TRBV5-1; CDR3 length: 13; J gene: TRBJ2-3; CDR3 protein: ASSLAGGPGDTQY
clone size: -; V gene: TRBV4-1; CDR3 length: 15; J gene: TRBJ1-5; CDR3 protein: ASSQDPVRDSNQPQH